This T cell receptor (beta chain) comes out of a study of blood T cell repertoires in COVID-19. Using immunoSEQ multiplex PCR, the repertoire was profiled, and TCRdb retains in-frame clones only, with some absent. The table lists roughly 150,000 clones, 86% of them singletons. The V gene's germline CDR1 is MDHEN and CDR2 SYDVKM. Trimming removed 5 bases from V and 5 bases from J, with 21 bases in between. The CDR3 runs to 16 residues. The sequenced sample consisted of PBMCs or T cells enriched from blood (not recorded which). The chain has TRBV28 and TRBJ1-2; D possibly corresponds to TRBD1 (6 bases). The sequence was obtained from a man aged 50 to 59 who had recovered from COVID-19. As DNA, the CDR3 is TGTGCCAGCAGTGACTTTAGGGGGGGCAGTGGATATGGCTACACCTTC. The encoded protein is CASSDFRGGSGYGYTF.